This entry features one TCR beta chain sequence. The antigen is unknown. Use of 60 Vbeta and 13 Jbeta primers characterized the PCR. Assay: immunoSEQ multiplex PCR; the TCRdb copy retains only in-frame clones and omits some. The data hold around 220,000 clones, with 65% to 90% observed a single time. This sample is part of a study of cytomegalovirus exposure and HLA in healthy donors. Study-wide results and caveats: A few chains linked to CMV were shown in vitro to be specific for CMV antigens. TCR beta V segments were, for the most part, productive about 87% or about 30% of the time in an earlier analysis. HLA restriction was apparent for most CMV-associated TCR beta chains in a later analysis. Roughly even sequencing depth across donors was the assumption behind the presence/absence analyses.

V was clipped by 7 bases and J by 4 bases; unmatched bases: 19. The CDR3 is 20 amino acids. Per germline, CDR1 LNHDA and CDR2 SQIVND (reference sequence). Sequencing was carried out using PBMCs. The V gene is TRBV19, the J gene TRBJ2-3, with TRBD2 matching over 14 bases. The TCR comes from a girl aged 10 to 17 in good health and CMV-seronegative. CDR3 DNA sequence: TGTGCCAGTACTAAAGGACTAGCGGGAGGATCCAACTTCGGCCCAGATACGCAGTATTTT. Encoded protein: CASTKGLAGGSNFGPDTQYF.